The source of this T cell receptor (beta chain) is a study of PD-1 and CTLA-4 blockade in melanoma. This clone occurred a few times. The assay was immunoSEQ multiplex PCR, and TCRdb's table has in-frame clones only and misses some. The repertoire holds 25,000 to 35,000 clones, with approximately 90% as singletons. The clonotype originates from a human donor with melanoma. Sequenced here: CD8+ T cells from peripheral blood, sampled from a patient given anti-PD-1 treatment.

The chain's CDR3 is CAFDRGTNAEAFF. The CDR3 DNA reads as TGTGCCTTCGACAGGGGGACTAACGCTGAAGCTTTCTTT. The chain has TRBV30 and TRBJ1-1; 9 bases agree with TRBD1. Germline V gene data show CDR1 as GTSNPN and CDR2 as SVGIG (reference sequence). Trimming cost V 7 bases and J 6 bases; bases outside gene matches: 9. The CDR3 length is 13 residues.